This T cell receptor (beta chain) originates from a study of T cell responses to AZD1222 COVID-19 vaccine. Here immunoSEQ multiplex PCR was the method, and the copy in TCRdb shows in-frame clones only, minus some. This sample has over 70,000 clones, with roughly nine tenths found just once. The CDR3 covers 14 residues. CDR1 is LNHDA, CDR2 SQIVND, per germline (reference sequence). V was shortened by 1 base and J by 2 bases, with 9 bases between the two germline ends. Sequenced here: peripheral blood, sampled 28 days after the second AZD1222 dose. The receptor comes from an adult who received the AZD1222 COVID-19 vaccine. The V gene is TRBV19, the J gene TRBJ2-7, with D perhaps assigned TRBD1 or TRBD2 (5 bases each). The DNA of the CDR3 is TGTGCCAGTAGTATAGGGGACGGAACCTACGAGCAGTACTTC. It translates to CASSIGDGTYEQYF.